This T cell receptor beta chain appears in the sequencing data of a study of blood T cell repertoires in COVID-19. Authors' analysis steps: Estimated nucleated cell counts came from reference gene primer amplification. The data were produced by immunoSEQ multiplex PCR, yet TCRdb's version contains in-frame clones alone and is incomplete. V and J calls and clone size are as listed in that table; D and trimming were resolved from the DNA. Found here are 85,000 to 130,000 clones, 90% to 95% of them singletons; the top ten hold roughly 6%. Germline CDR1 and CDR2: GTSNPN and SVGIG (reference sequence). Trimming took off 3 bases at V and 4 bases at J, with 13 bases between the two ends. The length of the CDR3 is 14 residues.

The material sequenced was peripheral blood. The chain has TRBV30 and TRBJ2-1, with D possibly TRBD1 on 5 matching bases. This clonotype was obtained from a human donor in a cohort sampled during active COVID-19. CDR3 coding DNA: TGTGCCTGGAGAGGGGTGCAGCTATACAATGAGCAGTTCTTC. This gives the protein CAWRGVQLYNEQFF.